These 10 T cell receptor beta chains originate from one sample sequenced in a study of T cell responses to AZD1222 COVID-19 vaccine listed by TCRdb under 2021. This specimen's time point label, per the study, means: baseline before first vaccination. Libraries were constructed by the immunoSEQ multiplex PCR assay. The table comes from immuneACCESS by way of TCRdb, which keeps in-frame sequences with V and J called. Part of the clones is missing from these tables; in studies checked, under half for an unresolved V gene and the rest for unknown reasons. The sample profile shows some 170,000 clones; around 90% of them were found once. Together, the top ten hold around 3% of the sample. Sequenced material: peripheral blood, taken on day 0 of AZD1222 vaccination. These receptors all stem from an adult in good health.

The V and J genes are TRBV5-6 and TRBJ1-2; D is ambiguous. CDR1 is SGHDT and CDR2 is YYEEEE in the germline V gene. V shed 3 bases and J shed 6 bases, with 0 bases lying between them. CDR3 length: 9 residues. The CDR3 region is CASSYGYTF. The DNA for the CDR3 is TGTGCCAGCAGCTATGGCTACACCTTC.

The chain uses TRBV5-6 and TRBJ1-4; 10 bases fit TRBD1. Germline V gene lookup returns CDR1 SGHDT and CDR2 YYEEEE. V dropped 1 base and J dropped 6; count of bases not matched to a gene: 3. This CDR3 is 15 amino acids long. CDR3 DNA sequence: TGTGCCAGCAGCTTGAGGACAGGGGGGTATGAAAAACTGTTTTTT. As protein: CASSLRTGGYEKLFF.

V and J are TRBV7-9 and TRBJ1-4; 7 nucleotides line up with TRBD1. CDR1 is SEHNR and CDR2 is FQNEAQ in the germline V gene (reference sequence). The CDR3 contains 19 residues. The ends lost 1 base at V and 7 bases at J; junction bases unmatched: 18. For the CDR3, the DNA is TGTGCCAGCAGCTTAGGTACCTTACTTACACGGGACAGTTCTGAAAAACTGTTTTTT. Translating it yields CASSLGTLLTRDSSEKLFF.

The CDR3 loop reads CAWSRSDNNYGYTF. CDR3 bases: TGTGCCTGGAGTAGGTCAGATAATAACTATGGCTACACCTTC. The rearrangement joins TRBV30 to TRBJ1-2; D gene uncertain. Deletions cut 2 bases from V and 1 base from J, with 11 bases between. In germline, CDR1 is GTSNPN, CDR2 SVGIG (reference sequence). This CDR3 is 14 amino acids long.

This clone was counted a single time. The chain is built from TRBV18 and TRBJ1-1; D is uncertain. Trimming pared 5 bases from V and 1 base from J, leaving 11 bases between. Germline CDR1 and CDR2: KGHSH and LQKENI. The CDR3 extends over 14 amino acids. The CDR3 nucleotides are TGTGCCAGCTCATACGGAGACCCGAACACTGAAGCTTTCTTT. Its protein product is CASSYGDPNTEAFF. Using reference TRBV18 and TRBJ1-1 for the parts outside the CDR3, the full variable domain is NAGVMQNPRHLVRRRGQEARLRCSPMKGHSHVYWYRQLPEEGLKFMVYLQKENIIDESGMPKERFSAEFPKEGPSILRIQQVVRGDSAAYFCASSYGDPNTEAFFGQGTRLTVV.

The chain carries TRBV3-1 (or the pseudogene TRBV3-2) and TRBJ1-1; D call uncertain. This CDR3 is built from 17 residues. The V gene's germline CDR1 is LGHDT and CDR2 YNNKEL (reference sequence). Trimming removed 4 bases at V and 1 base at J, with 19 bases between. CDR3 bases: TGTGCCAGCAGCCCCATCCCAAGGATGAACAGGAACACTGAAGCTTTCTTT. Translation: CASSPIPRMNRNTEAFF.

The chain uses TRBV14 and TRBJ2-1; no firm D call. Germline V gene lookup returns CDR1 SGHDN and CDR2 FVKESK. The CDR3 is 16 amino acids. V was trimmed by 0 bases and J by 0 bases, leaving 9 bases between them. CDR3 DNA: TGTGCCAGCAGCCAAGATTCAGCCCCCTCCTACAATGAGCAGTTCTTC. Translation gives CASSQDSAPSYNEQFF.

The rearrangement joins TRBV15 to TRBJ1-2, with TRBD1 matching 7 bases. The CDR3 extends over 15 amino acids. CDR1 is LNHNV and CDR2 is YYDKDF in the germline V gene (reference sequence). The V and J ends lost 3 bases and 3 bases, in that order; junction bases with no gene match: 7. Here the CDR3 reads CATSSDTGAYYGYTF. As DNA, the CDR3 is TGTGCCACCAGCAGCGATACAGGGGCATACTATGGCTACACCTTC.

V and J are TRBV4-2 and TRBJ1-1; D may be TRBD1 (5 bases). V shed 0 bases and J shed 5 bases, with 13 bases lying between them. CDR1 is LGHNA and CDR2 is YNFKEQ in the germline V gene. CDR3 size: 15 residues. CDR3 nucleotide sequence: TGTGCCAGCAGCCAAGATCTTAGGGGAGGGACTGAAGCTTTCTTT. Protein product: CASSQDLRGGTEAFF.

The chain combines TRBV6-5 with TRBJ1-2; D remains ambiguous. V gave up 7 bases and J gave up 3 bases, with 12 bases separating them. The CDR3 loop spans 13 amino acids. Germline V gene lookup returns CDR1 MNHEY and CDR2 SVGAGI. CDR3 residues: CASNLMGDYGYTF. The CDR3 nucleotides read TGTGCCAGCAACCTAATGGGTGACTATGGCTACACCTTC.